The following is a T cell receptor (beta chain) sequence with its context. This sample was taken from a study of T cell responses to AZD1222 COVID-19 vaccine. The germline V and J ends were trimmed by 2 bases and 0 bases, with 19 bases remaining between them. Germline V gene data show CDR1 as SEHNR and CDR2 as FQNEAQ (reference sequence). The CDR3 covers 18 residues. Clones were read by immunoSEQ multiplex PCR, and TCRdb kept only the in-frame ones, dropping some. The table has tens of thousands of clones, approximately 85% seen once; the top ten hold roughly 20%. The material was peripheral blood, obtained on day 0 of MenACWY control vaccination. This clonotype originated in an adult in good health. This chain links TRBV7-9 with TRBJ2-5; D perhaps matches TRBD2 (5 bases). The CDR3, as DNA: TGTGCCAGCAGCTTAAAAGGTGGAGGAGGTGGTCACCAAGAGACCCAGTACTTC. This translates into CASSLKGGGGGHQETQYF.